What follows are 17 T cell receptor beta chains derived from one specimen sequenced in a study of blood T cells in healthy people across ages. Using a J-beta primer mix together with a sample-barcoded 5' primer, a second PCR was run for about 6 to 12 cycles. In TCRdb, the 5' RACE reads were re-called with MiXCR into one record per CDR3 protein. The sample includes about 640,000 distinct CDR3 sequences, around 54% of them seen just once. The sequenced sample was blood. These TCRs come from a man aged 60 to 75 in good health.

This clonotype appeared a few times. The V and J genes are TRBV9 and TRBJ2-5; 8 nucleotides line up with TRBD1. The CDR3 loop spans 14 amino acids. In germline, CDR1 is SGDLS, CDR2 YYNGEE. V shed 4 bases, J shed 5 bases, and the junction held 7 bases outside the gene matches. The CDR3: CASSRQGPTETQYF. The CDR3 bases are TGTGCCAGCAGCCGACAGGGGCCGACGGAGACCCAGTACTTC.

As DNA, the CDR3 is TGTGCCAGCAGGCCCGGACTAGCGGGGGCCCACGTACCCGTCGAGCAGTACTTC. It translates to CASRPGLAGAHVPVEQYF. The V and J genes are TRBV2 and TRBJ2-5; 13 bases line up with TRBD2. The DNA end lines up better with TRBJ2-7; the J call may be wrong. This CDR3 has 18 amino acids. Germline V gene data show CDR1 as SNHLY and CDR2 as FYNNEI.

The chain uses TRBV2 and TRBJ2-4; D possibly uses TRBD1 or TRBD2 (5 bases each). The J call is uncertain, as TRBJ2-7 better fits the DNA end. Germline assignment: CDR1 SNHLY and CDR2 FYNNEI. This CDR3 contains 15 residues. The CDR3: CASSLPGRLHGEQYF. The CDR3 nucleotides read TGTGCCAGCAGTCTCCCGGGGCGGCTCCATGGCGAGCAGTACTTC.

The chain is built from TRBV7-9 and TRBJ2-1; 10 nucleotides line up with TRBD2. The length of the CDR3 is 14 residues. V shed 5 bases, J shed 4 bases, and the junction held 2 bases outside the gene matches. Germline CDR1 SEHNR, CDR2 FQNEAQ (reference sequence). The CDR3 nucleotides read TGTGCCAGCAGCCTACTAGCGGGGTACAATGAGCAGTTCTTC. Translating gives CASSLLAGYNEQFF.

This sequence joins TRBV5-1 and TRBJ1-5; D not resolved. This CDR3 region has 14 residues. Per germline, CDR1 SGHRS and CDR2 YFSETQ. V was clipped by 0 bases and J by 9 bases, with 13 bases between them. The CDR3 region is CASSLGPENGPQHF. In DNA form, the CDR3 reads TGCGCCAGCAGCTTGGGTCCCGAAAATGGGCCCCAGCATTTT.

This clonotype was seen ten or more times. The chain combines TRBV4-2 with TRBJ2-5, with 7 bases aligning to TRBD2. Germline V lookup: CDR1 LGHNA, CDR2 YNFKEQ. V lost 2 bases and J lost 5; bases outside the gene matches: 8. This CDR3 comprises 15 residues. The CDR3 coding sequence is TGTGCCAGCAGCCAACTCGGGGTCGGGAGGGAGACCCAGTACTTC. It yields the protein CASSQLGVGRETQYF.

The chain carries TRBV24-1 and TRBJ2-7, with 14 bases fitting TRBD2. The assigned J gene may be wrong: the sequence end matches TRBJ2-5 better. There are 19 residues in the CDR3. Germline V CDR1 and CDR2: KGHDR, SFDVKD. CDR3 residues: CATSDLGLAGGEGQETQYF. The CDR3, as DNA: TGTGCCACCAGTGATTTGGGACTAGCGGGGGGTGAAGGCCAAGAGACCCAGTACTTC.

This clonotype turned up a few times. The J gene is TRBJ2-1, the V gene TRBV11-2, with 9 bases fitting TRBD2. Germline V gene data show CDR1 as SGHAT and CDR2 as FQNNGV. V lost 6 bases and J lost 4; bases outside the gene matches: 10. The CDR3 is made up of 16 amino acids. CDR3 in amino acids: CASRHISGGAYNEQFF. CDR3 sequence (DNA): TGTGCCAGCAGGCACATTAGCGGGGGTGCGTACAATGAGCAGTTCTTC.

This sequence joins TRBV6-5 and TRBJ2-2; D uncertain. This CDR3 is built from 13 residues. The V end lost 5 bases, the J end lost 1 base, and 5 bases lay between the germline ends. Germline loops: CDR1 MNHEY, CDR2 SVGAGI. CDR3: CASSDENTGELFF. CDR3 in DNA: TGTGCCAGCAGTGACGAGAACACCGGGGAGCTGTTTTTT.

This clonotype was observed a handful of times. This sequence joins TRBV28 and TRBJ1-2; 9 bases fit TRBD1. Germline values: CDR1 MDHEN, CDR2 SYDVKM. The CDR3 extends over 16 amino acids. Germline trimming cut 5 bases from V and 2 bases from J; bases unmatched to any gene: 9. The CDR3 region is CASSPGTGLGNYGYTF. In DNA, the CDR3 is TGTGCCAGCAGTCCCGGGACAGGGTTGGGGAACTATGGCTACACCTTC.

The V and J genes are TRBV6-6 and TRBJ2-3; D call uncertain. In germline, CDR1 is MNHNY, CDR2 SVGAGI (reference sequence). The CDR3 is made up of 12 amino acids. V shed 0 bases and J shed 8 bases, with 6 bases lying between them. This CDR3 reads CASSYSSATQYF. In DNA, the CDR3 is TGTGCCAGCAGTTACTCGTCTGCTACGCAGTATTTT.

The gene calls are TRBV3-1 and TRBJ1-1; D gene unclear. Germline CDR1 LGHDT, CDR2 YNNKEL (reference sequence). CDR3 length: 15 residues. V lost 0 bases and J lost 3, with 11 bases in between. This CDR3 is CASSQDVEEDTEAFF. The CDR3 nucleotides are TGTGCCAGCAGCCAAGATGTGGAGGAGGACACTGAAGCTTTCTTT.

This clonotype was counted only a few times. The chain couples TRBV12-3 or TRBV12-4 to TRBJ2-2; 7 bases fit TRBD2. The CDR3 extends over 17 amino acids. V lost 3 bases to trimming and J lost 4 bases; unmatched junction nucleotides: 11. DNA for the CDR3: TGTGCCAGCAGTTTGGGGAGGGCGAGTGCTAGCACCGGGGAGCTGTTTTTT. Its protein product is CASSLGRASASTGELFF.

The chain is built from TRBV29-1 and TRBJ2-5; 7 nucleotides match TRBD2. With V trimmed by 8 bases and J by 2 bases, 2 bases remained unmatched. This CDR3 has 11 residues. In germline, CDR1 is SQVTM, CDR2 ANQGSEA. CDR3 DNA sequence: TGCAGCCCGGGGGGACAAGAGACCCAGTACTTC. Translation gives CSPGGQETQYF.

The V call is TRBV7-9, the J call TRBJ2-5, with TRBD2 matching over 11 bases. The CDR3 spans 16 residues. J gave up 11 bases and V 1 base, and 12 bases lay outside the gene matches. Germline CDR1 and CDR2: SEHNR and FQNEAQ (reference sequence). The CDR3 region is CASSLDGLAGGNEQYF. CDR3 coding DNA: TGTGCCAGCAGCTTAGACGGGCTAGCGGGGGGCAATGAGCAGTACTTC. The full variable domain, in which reference TRBV7-9 and TRBJ2-5 provide the parts outside the CDR3, is DTGVSQNPRHKITKRGQNVTFRCDPISEHNRLYWYRQTLGQGPEFLTYFQNEAQLEKSRLLSDRFSAERPKGSFSTLEIQRTEQGDSAMYLCASSLDGLAGGNEQYFGPGTRLLVL.

The V and J genes are TRBV15 and TRBJ1-6; D not certain. The CDR3 length is 15 residues. CDR1 is LNHNV and CDR2 is YYDKDF in the germline V gene (reference sequence). The germline V and J ends were trimmed by 1 base and 10 bases, with 14 bases remaining between them. The CDR3 sequence: CATSRVPGDGSPLHF. The CDR3, as DNA: TGTGCCACCAGCAGAGTTCCCGGGGATGGATCACCCCTCCACTTT. The full variable domain, in which reference TRBV15 and TRBJ1-6 provide the parts outside the CDR3, is DAMVIQNPRYQVTQFGKPVTLSCSQTLNHNVMYWYQQKSSQAPKLLFHYYDKDFNNEADTPDNFQSRRPNTSFCFLDIRSPGLGDTAMYLCATSRVPGDGSPLHFGNGTRLTVT.

CDR3 in DNA: TGCGCCAGCAGCCCCAGCGCAGACACAGATACGCAGTATTTT. Encoded protein: CASSPSADTDTQYF. The chain uses TRBV5-1 and TRBJ2-3; no definite D call. CDR3 length: 14 residues. CDR1 is SGHRS, CDR2 YFSETQ, per germline. Between the trimmed V and J ends, which lost 4 bases and 2 bases, there was a span of 11 bases.